Below, 3 T cell receptor beta chains from the same sample are listed, as sequenced in a study of T cell repertoires in cytomegalovirus infection. Which antigens these TCRs recognize remains unknown. In TCRdb, the reads were re-called with MiXCR into one record per CDR3 protein. The table records around 360,000 distinct CDR3 sequences, about 32% of them present only once. The starting material was cultured PBMCs, obtained from culture after CMV antigen stimulation. All receptors derive from a human donor in good health (CMV status not recorded). Some clones in this sample may be carry-over from other donors' samples.

The chain employs TRBV29-1 and TRBJ1-1, with 7 bases matching TRBD1. The CDR3 extends over 13 amino acids. CDR1 and CDR2 (germline): SQVTM, ANQGSEA. Unmatched junction bases numbered 4, after V lost 4 bases and J lost 2 bases. The CDR3, as DNA: TGCAGCGTTGCCGGGACAGCAAACACTGAAGCTTTCTTT. This translates into CSVAGTANTEAFF.

V and J are TRBV7-9 and TRBJ2-7, with a possible D match to TRBD1 (6 bases). Germline lookup yields CDR1 SEHNR and CDR2 FQNEAQ (reference sequence). The CDR3 spans 14 residues. The V end lost 4 bases, the J end lost 4 bases, and 14 bases lay between the germline ends. The DNA of the CDR3 is TGTGCCAGCAGCTCGACAGGCGTTGGGTACGAGCAGTACTTC. Translation: CASSSTGVGYEQYF.

This clonotype was recorded many times. The chain joins TRBV20-1 to TRBJ2-3; 14 bases map to TRBD2. The V and J ends lost 5 bases and 4 bases, in that order; junction bases with no gene match: 5. Germline values: CDR1 DFQATT, CDR2 SNEGSKA (reference sequence). The CDR3 covers 15 residues. This CDR3 reads CSAPGTSGSSDTQYF. CDR3 bases: TGCAGTGCTCCCGGGACTAGCGGGAGCTCAGATACGCAGTATTTT.